This T cell receptor beta chain originates from a study of blood T cell repertoires in COVID-19. The method was immunoSEQ multiplex PCR; TCRdb's version includes in-frame clones alone and lacks a portion of them. The data contain about 68,000 clones, roughly 91% of them seen just once; the ten biggest clones take up under 0.65%. Sequencing used peripheral blood. The TCR sequence derives from a man aged 45-65 years with COVID-19, enrolled during active disease.

The CDR3 loop reads CASTAGGSGNTIYF. The CDR3 region has the DNA TGCGCCAGCACTGCAGGGGGCTCTGGAAACACCATATATTTT. The chain is built from TRBV10-2 and TRBJ1-3; 7 nucleotides match TRBD1. Trimming at V came to 7 bases and at J to 0 bases, leaving 3 bases not matched to a gene. The CDR3 covers 14 residues. Per the germline V gene, CDR1 is WSHSY and CDR2 is SAAADI.